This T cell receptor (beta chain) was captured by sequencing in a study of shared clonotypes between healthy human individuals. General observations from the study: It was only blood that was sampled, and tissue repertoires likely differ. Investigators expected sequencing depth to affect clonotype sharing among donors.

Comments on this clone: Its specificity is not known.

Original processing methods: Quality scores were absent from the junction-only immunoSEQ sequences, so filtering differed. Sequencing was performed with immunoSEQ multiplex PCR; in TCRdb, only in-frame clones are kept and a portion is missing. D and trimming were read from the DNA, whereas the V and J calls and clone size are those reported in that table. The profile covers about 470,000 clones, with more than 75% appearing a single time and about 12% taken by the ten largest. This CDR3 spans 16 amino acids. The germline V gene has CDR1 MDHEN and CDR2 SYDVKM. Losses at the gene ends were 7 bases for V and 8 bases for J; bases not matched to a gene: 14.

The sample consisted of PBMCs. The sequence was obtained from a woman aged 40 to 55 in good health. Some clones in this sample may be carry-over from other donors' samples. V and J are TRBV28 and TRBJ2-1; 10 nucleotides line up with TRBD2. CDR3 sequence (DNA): TGTGCCAGCAATCCACAGGGACTAGCGTCAAGGCATGAGCAGTTCTTC. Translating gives CASNPQGLASRHEQFF.